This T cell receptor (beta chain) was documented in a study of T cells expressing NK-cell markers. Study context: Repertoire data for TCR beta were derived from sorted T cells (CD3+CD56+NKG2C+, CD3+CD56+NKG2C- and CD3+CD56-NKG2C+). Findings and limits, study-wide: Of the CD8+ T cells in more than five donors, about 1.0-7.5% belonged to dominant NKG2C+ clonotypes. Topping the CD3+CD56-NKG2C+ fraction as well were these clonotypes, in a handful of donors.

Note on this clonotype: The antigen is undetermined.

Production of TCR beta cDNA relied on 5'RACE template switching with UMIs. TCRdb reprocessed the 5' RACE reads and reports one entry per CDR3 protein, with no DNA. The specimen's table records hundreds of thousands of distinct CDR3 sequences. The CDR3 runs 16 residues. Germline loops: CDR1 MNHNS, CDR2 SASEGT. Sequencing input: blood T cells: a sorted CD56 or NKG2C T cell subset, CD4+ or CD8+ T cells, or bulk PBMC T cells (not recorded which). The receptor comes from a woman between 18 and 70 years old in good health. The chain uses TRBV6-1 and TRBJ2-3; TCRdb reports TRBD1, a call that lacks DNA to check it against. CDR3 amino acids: CASLPGSRTVPDTQYF.